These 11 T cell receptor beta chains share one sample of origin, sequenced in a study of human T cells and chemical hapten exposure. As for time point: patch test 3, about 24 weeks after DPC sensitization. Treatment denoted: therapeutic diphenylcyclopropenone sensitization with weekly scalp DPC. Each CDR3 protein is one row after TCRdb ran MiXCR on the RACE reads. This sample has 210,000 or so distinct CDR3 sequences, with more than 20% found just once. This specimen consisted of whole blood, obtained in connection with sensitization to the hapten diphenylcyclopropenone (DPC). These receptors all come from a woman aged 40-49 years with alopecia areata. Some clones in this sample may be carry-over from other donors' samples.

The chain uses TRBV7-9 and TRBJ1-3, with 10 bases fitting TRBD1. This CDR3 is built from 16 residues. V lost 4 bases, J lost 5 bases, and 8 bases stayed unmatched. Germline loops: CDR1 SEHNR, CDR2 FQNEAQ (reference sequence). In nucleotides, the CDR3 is TGTGCCAGCAGCTCAAGAGACAGGGGGCGAAGAAACACCATATATTTT. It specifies CASSSRDRGRRNTIYF.

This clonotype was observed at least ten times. The CDR3 loop is CASTALRFF. Written as DNA, the CDR3 is TGTGCCAGCACGGCCTTGAGGTTCTTC. The rearrangement uses TRBV28 and TRBJ2-1; no clear D gene. The CDR3 runs 9 residues. Trimming took 7 bases from V and 15 from J, leaving 10 bases between them. Germline CDR1 MDHEN, CDR2 SYDVKM.

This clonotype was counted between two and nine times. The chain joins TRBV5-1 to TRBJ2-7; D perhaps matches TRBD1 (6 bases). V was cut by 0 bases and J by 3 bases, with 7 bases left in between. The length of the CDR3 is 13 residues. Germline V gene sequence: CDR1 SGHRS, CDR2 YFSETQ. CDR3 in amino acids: CASSLDRDYEQYF. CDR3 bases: TGCGCCAGCAGCTTGGACAGGGACTACGAGCAGTACTTC.

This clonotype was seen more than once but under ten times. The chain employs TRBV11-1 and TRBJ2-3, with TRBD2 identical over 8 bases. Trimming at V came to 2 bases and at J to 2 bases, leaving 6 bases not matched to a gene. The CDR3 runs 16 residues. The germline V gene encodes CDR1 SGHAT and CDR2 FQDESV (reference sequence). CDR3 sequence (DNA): TGTGCCAGCAGCTTACGGCTACTAGCGGACACAGATACGCAGTATTTT. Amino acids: CASSLRLLADTDTQYF.

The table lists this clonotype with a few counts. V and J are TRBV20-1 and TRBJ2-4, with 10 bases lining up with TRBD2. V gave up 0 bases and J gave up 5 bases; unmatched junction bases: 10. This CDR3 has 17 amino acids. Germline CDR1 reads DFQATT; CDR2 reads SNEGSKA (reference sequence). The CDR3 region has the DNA TGCAGTGCTAGAGATCGGCGGCTAGCGGGAGTCCAAAACATTCAGTACTTC. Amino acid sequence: CSARDRRLAGVQNIQYF.

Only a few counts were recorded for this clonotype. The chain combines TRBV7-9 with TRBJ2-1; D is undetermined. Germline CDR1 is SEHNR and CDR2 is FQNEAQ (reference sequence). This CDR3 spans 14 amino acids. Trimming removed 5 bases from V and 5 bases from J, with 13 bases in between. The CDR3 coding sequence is TGTGCCAGCAGCCCTACTAACGGCCACAATGAGCAGTTCTTC. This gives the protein CASSPTNGHNEQFF.

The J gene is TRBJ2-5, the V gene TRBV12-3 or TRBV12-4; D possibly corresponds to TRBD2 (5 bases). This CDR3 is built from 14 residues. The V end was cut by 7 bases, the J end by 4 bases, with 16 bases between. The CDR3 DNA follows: TGTGCCAGCACCTCACCCGGGGTTGCAGAGACCCAGTACTTC. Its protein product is CASTSPGVAETQYF.

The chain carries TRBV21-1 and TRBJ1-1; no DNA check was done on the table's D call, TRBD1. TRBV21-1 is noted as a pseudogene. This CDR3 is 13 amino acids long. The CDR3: CASLYDGDPGAFF. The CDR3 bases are TGTGCCAGCCTTTACGACGGGGACCCAGGGGCTTTCTTT.

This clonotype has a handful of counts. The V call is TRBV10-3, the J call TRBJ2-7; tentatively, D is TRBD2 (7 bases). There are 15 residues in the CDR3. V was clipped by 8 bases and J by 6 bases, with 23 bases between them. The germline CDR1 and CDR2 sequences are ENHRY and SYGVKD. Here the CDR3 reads CAIGPGGSSGGEQYF. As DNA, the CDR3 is TGTGCCATCGGTCCCGGGGGCTCCTCGGGGGGCGAGCAGTACTTC.

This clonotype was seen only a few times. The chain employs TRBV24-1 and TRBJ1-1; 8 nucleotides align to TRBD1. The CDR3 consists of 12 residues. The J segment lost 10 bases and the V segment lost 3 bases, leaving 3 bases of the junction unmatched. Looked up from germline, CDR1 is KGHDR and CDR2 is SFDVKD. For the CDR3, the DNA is TGTGCCACCAGTGATACCGACAGGGGAGCTTTCTTT. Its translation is CATSDTDRGAFF.

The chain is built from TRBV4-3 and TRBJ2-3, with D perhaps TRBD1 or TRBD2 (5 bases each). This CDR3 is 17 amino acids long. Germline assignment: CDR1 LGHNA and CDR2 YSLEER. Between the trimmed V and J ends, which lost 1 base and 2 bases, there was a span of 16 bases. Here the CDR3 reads CASSQGGADYFTDTQYF. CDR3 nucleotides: TGCGCCAGCAGCCAAGGAGGGGCCGACTACTTCACAGATACGCAGTATTTT.